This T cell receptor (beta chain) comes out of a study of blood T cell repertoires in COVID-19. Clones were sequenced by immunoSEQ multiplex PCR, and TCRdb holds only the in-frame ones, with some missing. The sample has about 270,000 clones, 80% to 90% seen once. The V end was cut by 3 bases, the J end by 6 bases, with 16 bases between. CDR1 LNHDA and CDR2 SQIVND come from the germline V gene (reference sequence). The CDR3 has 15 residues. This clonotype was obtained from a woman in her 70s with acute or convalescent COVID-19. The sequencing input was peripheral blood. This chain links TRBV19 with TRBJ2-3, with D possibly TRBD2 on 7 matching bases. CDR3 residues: CASSMGGGALDTQYF. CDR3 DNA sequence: TGTGCCAGTAGTATGGGTGGGGGGGCCCTTGATACGCAGTATTTT.